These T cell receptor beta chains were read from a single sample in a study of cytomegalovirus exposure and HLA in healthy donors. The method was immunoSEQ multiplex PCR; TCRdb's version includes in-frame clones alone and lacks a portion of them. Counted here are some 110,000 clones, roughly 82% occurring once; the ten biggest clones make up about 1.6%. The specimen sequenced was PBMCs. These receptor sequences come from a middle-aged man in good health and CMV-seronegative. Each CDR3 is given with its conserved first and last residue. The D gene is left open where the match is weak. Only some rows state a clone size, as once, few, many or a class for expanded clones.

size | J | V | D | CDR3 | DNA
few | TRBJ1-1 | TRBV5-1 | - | CASSLEPGPGNTEAFF | TGCGCCAGCAGCTTGGAACCAGGGCCGGGGAACACTGAAGCTTTCTTT
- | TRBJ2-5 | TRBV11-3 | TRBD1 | CASSLRTGGRQGETQYF | TGTGCCAGCAGCCTCAGGACAGGGGGCCGTCAGGGAGAGACCCAGTACTTC
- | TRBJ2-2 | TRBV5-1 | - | CASSLARSNTGELFF | TGCGCCAGCAGCTTGGCCAGGTCGAACACCGGGGAGCTGTTTTTT
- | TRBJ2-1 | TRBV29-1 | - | CSAEAGPLPQFF | TGCAGCGCCGAAGCGGGTCCACTTCCACAGTTCTTC
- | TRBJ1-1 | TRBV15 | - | CATSRDAGMRGNTEAFF | TGTGCCACCAGCAGAGATGCGGGGATGAGGGGAAACACTGAAGCTTTCTTT
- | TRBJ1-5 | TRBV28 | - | CASTSDLSNQPQHF | TGTGCCAGCACCTCGGACTTGAGCAATCAGCCCCAGCATTTT
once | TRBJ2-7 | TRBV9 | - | CASSADSYEQYF | TGTGCCAGCAGCGCCGACAGCTACGAGCAGTACTTC
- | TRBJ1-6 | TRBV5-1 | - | CASSLQGAYNSPLHF | TGCGCCAGCAGCTTGCAGGGCGCCTATAATTCACCCCTCCACTTT
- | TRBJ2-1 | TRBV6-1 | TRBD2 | CASSLAGGPGNEQFF | TGTGCCAGCAGCTTAGCGGGGGGGCCTGGTAATGAGCAGTTCTTC
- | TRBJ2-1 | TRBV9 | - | CASSATAGDEQFF | TGTGCCAGCAGCGCGACAGCAGGCGATGAGCAGTTCTTC
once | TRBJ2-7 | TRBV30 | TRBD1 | CAWSPPGDRGTYEQYF | TGTGCCTGGAGTCCCCCCGGCGACAGGGGGACCTACGAGCAGTACTTC
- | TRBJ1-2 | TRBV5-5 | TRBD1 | CASTVSGGYGYTF | TGTGCCAGCACCGTGTCAGGGGGATATGGCTACACCTTC
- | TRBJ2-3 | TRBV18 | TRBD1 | CASSPIPGQGTDTQYF | TGTGCCAGCTCACCAATCCCGGGACAGGGAACAGATACGCAGTATTTT
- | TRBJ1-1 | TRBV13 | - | CASSVSRMNTEAFF | TGTGCCAGCAGCGTAAGCAGGATGAACACTGAAGCTTTCTTT
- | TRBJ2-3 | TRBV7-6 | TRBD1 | CASSLGGQVTDTQYF | TGTGCCAGCAGCTTAGGTGGACAGGTCACAGATACGCAGTATTTT
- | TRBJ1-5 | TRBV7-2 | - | CASSSNSNQPQHF | TGTGCCAGCAGCTCAAATAGCAATCAGCCCCAGCATTTT
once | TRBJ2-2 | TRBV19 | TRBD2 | CASSIRPGGVRELFF | TGTGCCAGTAGTATAAGGCCGGGGGGGGTTCGGGAGCTGTTTTTT
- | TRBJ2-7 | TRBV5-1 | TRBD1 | CASSSTGGTYEQYF | TGCGCCAGCAGCTCCACAGGGGGCACTTACGAGCAGTACTTC
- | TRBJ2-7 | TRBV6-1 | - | CASSEPGTYEQYF | TGTGCCAGCAGTGAACCGGGAACCTACGAGCAGTACTTC
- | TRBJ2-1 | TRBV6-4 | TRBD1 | CASSATGAGDEQFF | TGTGCCAGCAGTGCAACAGGGGCTGGCGATGAGCAGTTCTTC
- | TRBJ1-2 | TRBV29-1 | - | CSVARGGNYGYTF | TGCAGCGTTGCGAGGGGGGGTAACTATGGCTACACCTTC
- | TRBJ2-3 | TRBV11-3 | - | CASSSGQNTDTQYF | TGTGCCAGCAGCTCCGGACAGAACACAGATACGCAGTATTTT
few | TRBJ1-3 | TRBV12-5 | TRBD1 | CASGSQDRVIGGNTIYF | TGTGCTAGTGGTTCCCAGGACAGGGTGATAGGTGGAAACACCATATATTTT
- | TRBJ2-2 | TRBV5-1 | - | CASSPTVNTGELFF | TGCGCCAGCAGCCCGACAGTGAACACCGGGGAGCTGTTTTTT
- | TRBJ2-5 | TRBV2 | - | CASSESSAAGVETQYF | TGTGCCAGCAGTGAAAGCTCGGCCGCCGGGGTAGAGACCCAGTACTTC
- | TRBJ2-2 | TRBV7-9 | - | CASSLVQGKAGELFF | TGTGCCAGCAGCTTAGTTCAGGGGAAGGCCGGGGAGCTGTTTTTT
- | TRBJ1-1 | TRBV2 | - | CASSSTPEITEAFF | TGTGCCAGCAGTTCGACACCAGAGATAACTGAAGCTTTCTTT
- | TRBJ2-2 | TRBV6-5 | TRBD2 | CASSPGLDTGELFF | TGTGCCAGCAGTCCCGGACTAGACACCGGGGAGCTGTTTTTT
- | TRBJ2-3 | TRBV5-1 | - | CASSLEGGVSSDTQYF | TGCGCCAGCAGCTTGGAAGGCGGGGTATCCTCGGATACGCAGTATTTT
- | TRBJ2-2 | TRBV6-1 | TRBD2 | CASSGGLGRTGELFF | TGTGCCAGCAGTGGGGGACTAGGGAGGACCGGGGAGCTGTTTTTT
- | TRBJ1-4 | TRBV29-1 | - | CSVVDLAQGEKLFF | TGCAGCGTTGTTGATTTAGCCCAGGGTGAAAAACTGTTTTTT
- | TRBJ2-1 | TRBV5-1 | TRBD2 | CATSLAGGQNEQFF | TGCGCCACCTCGCTAGCGGGGGGGCAGAATGAGCAGTTCTTC
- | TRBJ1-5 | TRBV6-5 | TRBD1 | CASSLDRGDQPQHF | TGTGCCAGCAGTTTAGACAGGGGCGATCAGCCCCAGCATTTT
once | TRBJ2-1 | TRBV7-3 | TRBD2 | CASSFRLAGGLDEQFF | TGTGCCAGCAGCTTCCGACTAGCGGGGGGGCTGGATGAGCAGTTCTTC
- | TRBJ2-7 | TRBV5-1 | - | CASSPGVVPTYEQYF | TGCGCCAGCAGCCCCGGGGTTGTTCCGACCTACGAGCAGTACTTC
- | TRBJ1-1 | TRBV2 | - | CATGGEGGTEAFF | TGTGCCACGGGGGGAGAAGGGGGCACTGAAGCTTTCTTT
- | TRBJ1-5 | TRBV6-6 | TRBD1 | CASSTTGGSNQPQHF | TGTGCCAGCAGCACGACAGGGGGAAGCAATCAGCCCCAGCATTTT
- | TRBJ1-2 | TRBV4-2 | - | CASSQGGGADYGYTF | TGTGCCAGCAGCCAGGGCGGGGGGGCCGACTATGGCTACACCTTC
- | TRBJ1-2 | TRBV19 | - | CASSIDRGSLDGYTF | TGTGCCAGTAGTATAGATCGCGGGAGCCTCGATGGCTACACCTTC
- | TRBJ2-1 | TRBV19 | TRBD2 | CASSMGVGGANIGNEQFF | TGTGCCAGTAGTATGGGAGTCGGGGGGGCCAATATCGGGAATGAGCAGTTCTTC
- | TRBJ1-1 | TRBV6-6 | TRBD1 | CASVDRGTEAFF | TGTGCCAGCGTTGACAGGGGAACTGAAGCTTTCTTT
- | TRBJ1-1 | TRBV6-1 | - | CASSDRGGETEAFF | TGTGCCAGCAGTGACCGGGGTGGGGAAACTGAAGCTTTCTTT
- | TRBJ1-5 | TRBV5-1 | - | CASSLAGVGNQPQHF | TGCGCCAGCAGCTTGGCCGGAGTGGGCAATCAGCCCCAGCATTTT